The entry below describes one T cell receptor beta chain. These data come from a study of cytomegalovirus exposure and HLA in healthy donors. V shed 8 bases and J shed 14 bases, with 12 bases lying between them. The length of the CDR3 is 9 residues. Germline V gene lookup returns CDR1 MNHNS and CDR2 SASEGT. Each donor's status was that of a healthy bone marrow donor. Researchers ran the PCR with 60 Vbeta and 13 Jbeta primers. Method: immunoSEQ multiplex PCR; TCRdb's copy keeps in-frame clones and lacks some. The table shows more than 150,000 clones, with 80% occurring only once. The rearrangement links TRBV6-1 to TRBJ1-2; tentative D call: TRBD1 (5 bases). The specimen sequenced was PBMCs. The TCR sequence derives from a girl aged 5-17 years in good health and CMV-seropositive. The CDR3 spells CASRVGETF. Written as DNA, the CDR3 is TGTGCCAGCCGGGTAGGGGAAACCTTC.